This T cell receptor (beta chain) originates from a study of T cell clonality in common variable immunodeficiency. Overall study results and limits: CVID subjects shared fewer TCRbeta clones than healthy controls did. Common variable immunodeficiency TCR beta sequences reportedly had fewer deletions and N-nucleotide insertions.

About this clone itself: Its antigen is unknown.

CVID meant reduced serum IgG, IgA and/or IgM plus specific antibody deficiency. Both groups were predominantly of Caucasian heritage. Control and CVID samples contributed equal amounts of genomic DNA. Assay: immunoSEQ multiplex PCR; the TCRdb copy retains only in-frame clones and omits some. The repertoire has roughly 25,000 clones, none seen only once; the ten largest take about 24%. The TCR originated in a human donor with common variable immunodeficiency. The source material was peripheral blood mononuclear cells.

The covered CDR3 bases are TGTGCCAGCAGCCAAGGACAGAACTATGGC. Amino acid sequence: CASSQGQNYG. The full CDR3 protein reads CASSQGQNYGYTF. The rearrangement joins TRBV7-2 to TRBJ1-2, with D tentatively TRBD1 (6 bases). Sequencing ends 3 residues short of the CDR3 end; the germline J gene provides the rest. CDR3 size: 13 residues. The ends were cut back, 5 bases at V and 2 bases at J, with 9 bases in the middle. CDR1 and CDR2 from the germline V gene are SGHTA and FQGNSA.